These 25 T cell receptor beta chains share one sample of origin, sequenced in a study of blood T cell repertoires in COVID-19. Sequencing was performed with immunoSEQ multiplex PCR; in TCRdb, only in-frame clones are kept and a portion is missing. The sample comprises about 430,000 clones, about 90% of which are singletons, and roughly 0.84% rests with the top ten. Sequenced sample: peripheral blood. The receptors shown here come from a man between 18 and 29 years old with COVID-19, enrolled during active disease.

CDR3 coding DNA: TGTGCCAGCAGCTTCGGTAATTCTGGGGCCAACGTCCTGACTTTC. This codes for CASSFGNSGANVLTF. This chain joins TRBV5-6 and TRBJ2-6; D uncertain. The CDR3 spans 15 residues. Germline V gene sequence: CDR1 SGHDT, CDR2 YYEEEE. Trimming pared 2 bases from V and 1 base from J, leaving 7 bases between.

The CDR3 bases are TGTGCCAGCAGCAGCCACCGCAGGGTAAACTATGGCTACACCTTC. This encodes CASSSHRRVNYGYTF. The chain uses TRBV3-1 (or the pseudogene TRBV3-2) and TRBJ1-2, with a weak D call TRBD1 (5 bases). The CDR3 is made up of 15 amino acids. The V end lost 5 bases, the J end lost 2 bases, and 15 bases lay between the germline ends. Germline values: CDR1 LGHDT, CDR2 YNNKEL (reference sequence).

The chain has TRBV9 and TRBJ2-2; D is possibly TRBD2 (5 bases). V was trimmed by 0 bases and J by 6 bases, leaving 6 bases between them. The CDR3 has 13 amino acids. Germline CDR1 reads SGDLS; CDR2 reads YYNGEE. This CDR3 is CASSVARAGELFF. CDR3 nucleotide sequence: TGTGCCAGCAGCGTAGCGCGGGCCGGGGAGCTGTTTTTT.

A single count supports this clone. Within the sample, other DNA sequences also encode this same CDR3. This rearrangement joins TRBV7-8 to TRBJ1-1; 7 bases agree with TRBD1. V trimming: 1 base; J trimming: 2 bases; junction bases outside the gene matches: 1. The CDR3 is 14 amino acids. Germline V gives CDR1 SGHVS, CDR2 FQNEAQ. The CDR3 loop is CASSLDRGNTEAFF. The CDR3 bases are TGTGCCAGCAGCTTAGACAGGGGTAACACTGAAGCTTTCTTT.

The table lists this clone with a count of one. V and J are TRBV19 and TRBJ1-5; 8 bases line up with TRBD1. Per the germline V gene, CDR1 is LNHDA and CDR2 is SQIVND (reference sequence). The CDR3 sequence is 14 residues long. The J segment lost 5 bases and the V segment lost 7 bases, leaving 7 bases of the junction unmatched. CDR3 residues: CASIGRGPYQPQHF. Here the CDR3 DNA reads TGTGCCAGTATAGGCAGGGGGCCGTATCAGCCCCAGCATTTT.

CDR3 sequence reads: CASSGPGQGVGPQHF. The CDR3 bases are TGTGCCAGCAGCGGGCCGGGACAGGGTGTGGGGCCCCAGCATTTT. J is TRBJ1-5 and V is TRBV13; TRBD1 matches 9 bases. Germline CDR1 and CDR2: PRHDT and FYEKMQ (reference sequence). The CDR3 is made up of 15 amino acids. V lost 5 bases and J lost 9; bases outside the gene matches: 11.

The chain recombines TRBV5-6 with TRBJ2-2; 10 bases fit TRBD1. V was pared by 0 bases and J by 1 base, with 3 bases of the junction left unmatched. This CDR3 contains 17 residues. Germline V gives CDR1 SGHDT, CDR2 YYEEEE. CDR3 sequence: CASSLARTGGNTGELFF. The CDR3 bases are TGTGCCAGCAGCTTGGCCCGGACAGGGGGGAACACCGGGGAGCTGTTTTTT.

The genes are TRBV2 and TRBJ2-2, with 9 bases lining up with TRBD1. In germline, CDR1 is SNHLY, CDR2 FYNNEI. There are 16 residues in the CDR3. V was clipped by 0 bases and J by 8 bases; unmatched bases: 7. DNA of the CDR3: TGTGCCAGCAGTGAAGCAGGACAGGGGATTAGTGGGGAGCTGTTTTTT. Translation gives CASSEAGQGISGELFF.

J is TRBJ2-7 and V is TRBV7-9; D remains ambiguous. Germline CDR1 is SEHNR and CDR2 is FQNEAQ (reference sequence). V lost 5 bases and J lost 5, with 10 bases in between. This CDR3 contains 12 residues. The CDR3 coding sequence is TGTGCCAGCAGCCCAACACGGGACGAGCAGTACTTC. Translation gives CASSPTRDEQYF. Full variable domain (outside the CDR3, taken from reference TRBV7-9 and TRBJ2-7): DTGVSQNPRHKITKRGQNVTFRCDPISEHNRLYWYRQTLGQGPEFLTYFQNEAQLEKSRLLSDRFSAERPKGSFSTLEIQRTEQGDSAMYLCASSPTRDEQYFGPGTRLTVT.

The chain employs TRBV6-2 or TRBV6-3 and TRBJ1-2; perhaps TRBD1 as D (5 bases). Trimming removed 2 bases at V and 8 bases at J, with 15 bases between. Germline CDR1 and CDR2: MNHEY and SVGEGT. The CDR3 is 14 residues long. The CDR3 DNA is TGTGCCAGCAGTTACCCAACCTCAGGGATCGGCTACACCTTC. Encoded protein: CASSYPTSGIGYTF.

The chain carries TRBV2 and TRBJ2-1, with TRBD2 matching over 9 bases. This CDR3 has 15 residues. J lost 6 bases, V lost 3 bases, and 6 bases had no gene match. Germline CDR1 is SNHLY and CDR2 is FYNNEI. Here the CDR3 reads CASSDLAGGGNEQFF. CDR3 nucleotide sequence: TGTGCCAGCAGTGATCTTGCGGGAGGGGGCAATGAGCAGTTCTTC.

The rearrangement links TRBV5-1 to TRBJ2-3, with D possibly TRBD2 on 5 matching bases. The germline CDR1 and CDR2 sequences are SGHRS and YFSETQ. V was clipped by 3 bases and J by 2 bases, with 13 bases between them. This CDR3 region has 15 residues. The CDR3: CASSSRTSATDTQYF. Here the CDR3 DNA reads TGCGCCAGCAGCTCCCGGACTTCGGCCACAGATACGCAGTATTTT.

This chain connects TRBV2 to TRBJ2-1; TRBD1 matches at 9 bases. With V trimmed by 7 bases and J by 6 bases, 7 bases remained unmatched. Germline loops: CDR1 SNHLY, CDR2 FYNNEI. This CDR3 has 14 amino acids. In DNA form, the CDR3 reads TGTGCCAGCAACGCGGACAGGGGTGGCAATGAGCAGTTCTTC. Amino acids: CASNADRGGNEQFF.

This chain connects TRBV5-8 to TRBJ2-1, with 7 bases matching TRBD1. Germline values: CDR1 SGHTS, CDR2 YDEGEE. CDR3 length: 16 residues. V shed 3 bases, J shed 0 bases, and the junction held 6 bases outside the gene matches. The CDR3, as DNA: TGTGCCAGCAGCTCGGGGACAGCCCGCTCCTACAATGAGCAGTTCTTC. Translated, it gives CASSSGTARSYNEQFF.

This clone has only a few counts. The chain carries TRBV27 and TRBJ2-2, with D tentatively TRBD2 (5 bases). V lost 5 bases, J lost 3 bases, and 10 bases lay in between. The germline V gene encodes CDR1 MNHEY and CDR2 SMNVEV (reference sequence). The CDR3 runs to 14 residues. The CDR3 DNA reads TGTGCCAGCAGTCCGGACTTGTACACCGGGGAGCTGTTTTTT. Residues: CASSPDLYTGELFF.

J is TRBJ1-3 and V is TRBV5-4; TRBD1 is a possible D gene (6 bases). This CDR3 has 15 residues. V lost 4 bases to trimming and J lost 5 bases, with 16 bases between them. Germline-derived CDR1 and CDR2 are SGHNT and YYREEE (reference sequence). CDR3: CASSPERGGRNTIYF. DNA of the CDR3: TGTGCCAGCAGCCCCGAACGGGGGGGCAGAAACACCATATATTTT.

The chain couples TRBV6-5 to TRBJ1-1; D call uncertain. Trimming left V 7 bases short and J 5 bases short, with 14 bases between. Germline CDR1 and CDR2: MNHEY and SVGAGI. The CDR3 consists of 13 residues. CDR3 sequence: CASNGDPGTEAFF. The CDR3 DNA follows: TGTGCCAGCAATGGGGATCCGGGGACTGAAGCTTTCTTT.

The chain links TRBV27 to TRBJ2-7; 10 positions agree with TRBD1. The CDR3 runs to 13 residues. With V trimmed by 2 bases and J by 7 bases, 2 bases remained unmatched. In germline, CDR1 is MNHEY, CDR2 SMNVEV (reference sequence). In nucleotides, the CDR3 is TGTGCCAGCAGTTTAAGGGACAGGGGTGAGCAGTACTTC. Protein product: CASSLRDRGEQYF.

CDR3 in amino acids: CASSLGANQPQHF. CDR3 nucleotides: TGTGCCAGCAGCTTAGGGGCCAATCAGCCCCAGCATTTT. This sequence joins TRBV7-8 and TRBJ1-5, with D unclear. V lost 1 base, J lost 3 bases, and 4 bases lay in between. This CDR3 has 13 amino acids. Germline lookup yields CDR1 SGHVS and CDR2 FQNEAQ.

The CDR3 region has the DNA TGTGCCAGCAGCAAAACCCCGACAGGGGGCAATGAGCAGTTCTTC. Amino acids: CASSKTPTGGNEQFF. The chain couples TRBV9 to TRBJ2-1; 9 nucleotides match TRBD1. Trimming at V came to 4 bases and at J to 6 bases, leaving 8 bases not matched to a gene. The CDR3 has 15 residues. The germline V gene encodes CDR1 SGDLS and CDR2 YYNGEE. The variable domain in full, completed from reference TRBV9 and TRBJ2-1, reads DSGVTQTPKHLITATGQRVTLRCSPRSGDLSVYWYQQSLDQGLQFLIQYYNGEERAKGNILERFSAQQFPDLHSELNLSSLELGDSALYFCASSKTPTGGNEQFFGPGTRLTVL.

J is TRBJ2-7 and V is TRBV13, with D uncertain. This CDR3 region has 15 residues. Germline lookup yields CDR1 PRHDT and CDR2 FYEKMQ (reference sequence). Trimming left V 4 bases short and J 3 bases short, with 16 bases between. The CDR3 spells CASSSLENGYYEQYF. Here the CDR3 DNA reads TGTGCCAGCAGCTCCCTCGAGAACGGGTACTACGAGCAGTACTTC.

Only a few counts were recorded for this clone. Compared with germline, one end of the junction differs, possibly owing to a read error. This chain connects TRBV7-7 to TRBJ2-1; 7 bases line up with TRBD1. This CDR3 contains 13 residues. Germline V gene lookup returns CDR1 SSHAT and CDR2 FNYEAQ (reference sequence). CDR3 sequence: CASSLDRNNEQFF. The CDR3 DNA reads TGTGCTAGCAGCCTGGACAGGAACAATGAGCAGTTCTTC. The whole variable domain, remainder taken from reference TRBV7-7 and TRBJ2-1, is GAGVSQSPRYKVTKRGQDVTLRCDPISSHATLYWYQQALGQGPEFLTYFNYEAQPDKSGLPSDRFSAERPEGSISTLTIQRTEQRDSAMYRCASSLDRNNEQFFGPGTRLTVL.

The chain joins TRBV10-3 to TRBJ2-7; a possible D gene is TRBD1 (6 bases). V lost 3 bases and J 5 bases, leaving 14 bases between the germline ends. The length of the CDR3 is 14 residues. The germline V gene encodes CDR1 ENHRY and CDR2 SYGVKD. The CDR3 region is CAISDDRLSHEQYF. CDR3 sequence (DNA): TGTGCCATCAGTGACGACAGGCTCAGTCACGAGCAGTACTTC.

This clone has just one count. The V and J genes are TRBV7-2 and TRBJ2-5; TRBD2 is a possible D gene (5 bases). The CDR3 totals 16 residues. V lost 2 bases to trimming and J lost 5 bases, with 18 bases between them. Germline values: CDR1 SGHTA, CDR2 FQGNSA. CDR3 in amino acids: CASSLQGRAPGETQYF. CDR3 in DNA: TGTGCCAGCAGCTTACAAGGGCGGGCCCCCGGGGAGACCCAGTACTTC.

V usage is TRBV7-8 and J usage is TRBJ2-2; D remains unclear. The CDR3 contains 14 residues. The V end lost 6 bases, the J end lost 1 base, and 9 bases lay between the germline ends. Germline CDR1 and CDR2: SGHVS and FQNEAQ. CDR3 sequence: CASSFSGNTGELFF. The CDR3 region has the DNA TGTGCCAGCAGTTTTTCCGGGAACACCGGGGAGCTGTTTTTT.